This T cell receptor (beta chain) was recovered during a study of blood T cell repertoires in COVID-19. Germline loops: CDR1 LNHDA, CDR2 SQIVND (reference sequence). The CDR3 is 18 amino acids. V gave up 3 bases and J gave up 1 base; unmatched junction bases: 12. Sequencing used immunoSEQ multiplex PCR; TCRdb keeps in-frame clones, though not all of them. Of approximately 140,000 clones listed, approximately 80% are singletons. The sample was peripheral blood. This chain connects TRBV19 to TRBJ2-3; TRBD2 agrees at 8 bases. The TCR sequence derives from a woman older than 75 in a cohort sampled during active or convalescent COVID-19. The CDR3 coding sequence is TGTGCCAGTAGTATGGCCAGCGGGGGATCGGATGGCACAGATACGCAGTATTTT. It encodes CASSMASGGSDGTDTQYF.